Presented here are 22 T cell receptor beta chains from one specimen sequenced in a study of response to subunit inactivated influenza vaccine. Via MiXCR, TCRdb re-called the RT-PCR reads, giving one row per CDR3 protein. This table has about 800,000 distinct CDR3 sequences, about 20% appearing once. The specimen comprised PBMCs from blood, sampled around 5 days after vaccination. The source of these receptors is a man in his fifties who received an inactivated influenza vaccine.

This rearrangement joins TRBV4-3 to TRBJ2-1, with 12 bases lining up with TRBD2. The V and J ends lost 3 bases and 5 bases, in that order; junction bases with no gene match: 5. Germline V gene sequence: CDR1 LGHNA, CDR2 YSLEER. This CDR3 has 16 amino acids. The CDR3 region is CASSHRGLAGNNEQFF. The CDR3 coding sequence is TGCGCCAGCAGCCACCGAGGACTAGCGGGGAACAATGAGCAGTTCTTC.

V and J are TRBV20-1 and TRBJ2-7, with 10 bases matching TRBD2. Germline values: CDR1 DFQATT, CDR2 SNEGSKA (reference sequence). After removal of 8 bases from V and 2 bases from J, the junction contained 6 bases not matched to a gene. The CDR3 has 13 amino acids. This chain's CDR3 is CSHQGLAAYEQYF. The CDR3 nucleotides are TGCAGTCATCAAGGACTAGCGGCCTACGAGCAGTACTTC.

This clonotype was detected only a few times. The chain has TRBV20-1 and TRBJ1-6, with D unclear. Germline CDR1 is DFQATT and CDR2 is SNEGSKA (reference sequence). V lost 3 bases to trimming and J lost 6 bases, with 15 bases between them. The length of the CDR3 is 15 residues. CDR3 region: CSARAGSKGNSPLHF. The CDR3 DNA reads TGCAGTGCTAGGGCGGGGAGTAAGGGTAATTCACCCCTCCACTTT.

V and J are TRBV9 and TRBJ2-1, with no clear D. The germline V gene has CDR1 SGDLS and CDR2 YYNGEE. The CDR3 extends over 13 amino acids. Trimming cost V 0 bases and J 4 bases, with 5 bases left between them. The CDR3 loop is CASSVAQYNEQFF. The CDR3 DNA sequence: TGTGCCAGCAGCGTAGCACAGTACAATGAGCAGTTCTTC.

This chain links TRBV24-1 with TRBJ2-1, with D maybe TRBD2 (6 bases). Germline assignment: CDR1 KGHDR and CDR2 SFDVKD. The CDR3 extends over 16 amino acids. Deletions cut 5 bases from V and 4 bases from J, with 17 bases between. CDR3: CATSVTGTSLYNEQFF. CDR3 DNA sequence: TGTGCCACCAGTGTAACCGGGACTTCGTTGTACAATGAGCAGTTCTTC.

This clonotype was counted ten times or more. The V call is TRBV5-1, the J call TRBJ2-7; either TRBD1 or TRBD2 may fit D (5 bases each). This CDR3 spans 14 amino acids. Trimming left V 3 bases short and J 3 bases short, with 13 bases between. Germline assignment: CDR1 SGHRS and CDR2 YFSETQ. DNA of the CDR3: TGCGCCAGCAGCTGGCCGGGACGAGGCTACGAGCAGTACTTC. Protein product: CASSWPGRGYEQYF.

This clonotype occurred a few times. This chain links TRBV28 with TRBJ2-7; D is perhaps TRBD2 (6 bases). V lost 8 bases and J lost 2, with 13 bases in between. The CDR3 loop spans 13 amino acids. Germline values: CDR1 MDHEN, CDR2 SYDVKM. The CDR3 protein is CASAWRGTYEQYF. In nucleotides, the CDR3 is TGTGCCAGCGCCTGGAGGGGAACCTACGAGCAGTACTTC.

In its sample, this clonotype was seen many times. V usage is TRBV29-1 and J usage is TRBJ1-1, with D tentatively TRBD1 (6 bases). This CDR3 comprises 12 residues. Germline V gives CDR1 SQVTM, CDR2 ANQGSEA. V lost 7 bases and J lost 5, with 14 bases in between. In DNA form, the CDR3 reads TGCAGCGCGGTAACAGGGTTAACTGAAGCTTTCTTT. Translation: CSAVTGLTEAFF.

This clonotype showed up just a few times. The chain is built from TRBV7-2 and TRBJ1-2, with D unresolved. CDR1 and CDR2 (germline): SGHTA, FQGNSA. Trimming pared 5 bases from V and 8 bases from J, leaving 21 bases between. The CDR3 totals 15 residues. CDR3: CASSPDPGRLEGYTF. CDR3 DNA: TGTGCCAGCAGCCCAGACCCTGGGAGACTTGAGGGCTACACCTTC.

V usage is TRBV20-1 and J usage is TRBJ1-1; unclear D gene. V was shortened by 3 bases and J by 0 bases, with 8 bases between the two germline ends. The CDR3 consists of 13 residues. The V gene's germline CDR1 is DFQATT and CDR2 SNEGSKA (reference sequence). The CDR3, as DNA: TGCAGTGCTAGTCGCATCGTGAACACTGAAGCTTTCTTT. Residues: CSASRIVNTEAFF.

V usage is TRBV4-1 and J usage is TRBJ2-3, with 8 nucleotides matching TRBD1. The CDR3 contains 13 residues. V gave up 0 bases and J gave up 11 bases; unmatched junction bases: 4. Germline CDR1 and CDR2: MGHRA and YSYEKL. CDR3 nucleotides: TGCGCCAGCAGCCAAGATGTGGGACAGGTGCAGTATTTT. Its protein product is CASSQDVGQVQYF.

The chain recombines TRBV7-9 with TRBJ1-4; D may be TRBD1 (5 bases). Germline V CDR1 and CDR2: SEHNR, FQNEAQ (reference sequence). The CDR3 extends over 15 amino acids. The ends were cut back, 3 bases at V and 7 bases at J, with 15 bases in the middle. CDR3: CASSFDSYLTEKLFF. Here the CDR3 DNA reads TGTGCCAGCAGCTTCGACAGCTACCTAACTGAAAAACTGTTTTTT.

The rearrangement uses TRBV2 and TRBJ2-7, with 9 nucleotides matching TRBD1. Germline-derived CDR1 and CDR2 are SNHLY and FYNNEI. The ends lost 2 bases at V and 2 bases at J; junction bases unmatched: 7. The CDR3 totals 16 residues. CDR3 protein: CASSEYHGTGTYEQYF. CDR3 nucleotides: TGTGCCAGCAGTGAATACCATGGGACAGGGACCTACGAGCAGTACTTC. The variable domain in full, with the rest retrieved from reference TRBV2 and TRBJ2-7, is EPEVTQTPSHQVTQMGQEVILRCVPISNHLYFYWYRQILGQKVEFLVSFYNNEISEKSEIFDDQFSVERPDGSNFTLKIRSTKLEDSAMYFCASSEYHGTGTYEQYFGPGTRLTVT.

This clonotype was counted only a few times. The CDR3 DNA is TGTGCCATCAGTAAGACAGGGGGTGGGAACACTGAAGCTTTCTTT. Its protein is CAISKTGGGNTEAFF. The chain couples TRBV10-3 to TRBJ1-1, with 9 bases fitting TRBD1. CDR1 and CDR2 (germline): ENHRY, SYGVKD. The CDR3 is 15 residues long. The V and J ends lost 5 bases and 1 base, in that order; junction bases with no gene match: 5.

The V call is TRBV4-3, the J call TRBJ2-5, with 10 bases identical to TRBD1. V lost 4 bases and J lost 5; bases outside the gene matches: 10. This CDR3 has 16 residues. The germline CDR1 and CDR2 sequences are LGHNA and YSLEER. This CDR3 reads CASSPGGGQGVETQYF. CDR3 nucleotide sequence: TGCGCCAGCAGCCCGGGGGGCGGACAGGGGGTGGAGACCCAGTACTTC.

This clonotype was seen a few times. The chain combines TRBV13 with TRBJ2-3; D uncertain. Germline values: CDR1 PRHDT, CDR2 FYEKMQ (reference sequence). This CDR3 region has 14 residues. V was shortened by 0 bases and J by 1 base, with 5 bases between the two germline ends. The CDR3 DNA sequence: TGTGCCAGCAGCTTAGGCCTTGGCACAGATACGCAGTATTTT. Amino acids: CASSLGLGTDTQYF. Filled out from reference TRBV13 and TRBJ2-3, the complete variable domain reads AAGVIQSPRHLIKEKRETATLKCYPIPRHDTVYWYQQGPGQDPQFLISFYEKMQSDKGSIPDRFSAQQFSDYHSELNMSSLELGDSALYFCASSLGLGTDTQYFGPGTRLTVL.

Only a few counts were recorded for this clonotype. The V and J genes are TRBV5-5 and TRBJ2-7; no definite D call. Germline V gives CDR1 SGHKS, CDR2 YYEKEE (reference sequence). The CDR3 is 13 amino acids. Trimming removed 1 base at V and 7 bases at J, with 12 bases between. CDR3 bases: TGTGCCAGCAGCTTGTTGCCTAGTCAAGAGCAGTACTTC. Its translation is CASSLLPSQEQYF.

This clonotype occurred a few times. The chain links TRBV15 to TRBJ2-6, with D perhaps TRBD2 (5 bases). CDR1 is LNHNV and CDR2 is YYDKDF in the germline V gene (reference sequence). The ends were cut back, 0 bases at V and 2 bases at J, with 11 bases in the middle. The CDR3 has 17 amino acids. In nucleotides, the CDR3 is TGTGCCACCAGCAGAGAGTCATTCGGGACTGGGGCCAACGTCCTGACTTTC. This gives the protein CATSRESFGTGANVLTF.

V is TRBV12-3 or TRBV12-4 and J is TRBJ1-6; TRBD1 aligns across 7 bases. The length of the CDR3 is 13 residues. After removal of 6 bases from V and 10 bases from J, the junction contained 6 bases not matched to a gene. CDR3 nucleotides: TGTGCCAGCAGCTTGGACAGGCTCTCACCCCTCCACTTT. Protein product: CASSLDRLSPLHF.

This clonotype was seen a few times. CDR3 in amino acids: CASSPPARGREQYF. The DNA of the CDR3 is TGTGCCAGCTCACCACCAGCCAGGGGGCGAGAGCAGTACTTC. V and J are TRBV18 and TRBJ2-7; 8 bases align to TRBD1. Germline-derived CDR1 and CDR2 are KGHSH and LQKENI. The CDR3 has 14 amino acids. With V trimmed by 0 bases and J by 7 bases, 5 bases remained unmatched.

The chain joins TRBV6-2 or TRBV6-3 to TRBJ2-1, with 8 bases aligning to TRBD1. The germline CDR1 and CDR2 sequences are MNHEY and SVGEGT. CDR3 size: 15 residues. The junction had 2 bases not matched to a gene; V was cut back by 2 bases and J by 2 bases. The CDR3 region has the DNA TGTGCCAGCAGTTACGGGGACAGGCCCTACAATGAGCAGTTCTTC. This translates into CASSYGDRPYNEQFF.

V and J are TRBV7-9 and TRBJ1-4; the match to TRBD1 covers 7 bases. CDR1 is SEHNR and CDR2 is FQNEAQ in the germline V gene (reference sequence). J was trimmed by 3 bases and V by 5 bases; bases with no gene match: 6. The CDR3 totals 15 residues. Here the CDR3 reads CASSIDRDSNEKLFF. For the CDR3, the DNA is TGTGCCAGCAGCATTGACAGGGATTCTAATGAAAAACTGTTTTTT.